This record covers a single T cell receptor (beta chain). The table came from immunoSEQ multiplex PCR; TCRdb's copy has only in-frame clones and leaves some out. The table records 80,000 to 95,000 clones, about 88% of them present only once. This sample is drawn from a study of T cell responses to AZD1222 COVID-19 vaccine. The CDR3 contains 13 residues. V lost 9 bases, J lost 0 bases, and 11 bases lay in between. Germline V gene lookup returns CDR1 LNHDA and CDR2 SQIVND (reference sequence). The sample consisted of peripheral blood, taken 28 days after the second AZD1222 dose. The chain links TRBV19 to TRBJ1-1; maybe TRBD1 (5 bases). The TCR was taken from an adult who received the AZD1222 COVID-19 vaccine. The CDR3, as DNA: TGTGCCAGCGCGACAGAAATGAACACTGAAGCTTTCTTT. The encoded protein is CASATEMNTEAFF.